The 25 T cell receptor beta chains below were found in one sample sequenced in a study of cytomegalovirus exposure and HLA in healthy donors. PCR amplification relied on 60 Vbeta primers (plus 13 Jbeta primers). Clones were sequenced by immunoSEQ multiplex PCR, and TCRdb holds only the in-frame ones, with some missing. The sample has 100,000 to 150,000 clones; approximately 80% are singletons. The sample comprised PBMCs. These receptors all stem from a woman aged 60-70 years in good health and CMV-seronegative.

The chain links TRBV9 to TRBJ1-3; 8 nucleotides match TRBD1. CDR3 size: 14 residues. V lost 4 bases and J lost 3; bases outside the gene matches: 3. Germline CDR1 reads SGDLS; CDR2 reads YYNGEE. The chain's CDR3 is CASSPTGDGNTIYF. CDR3 DNA: TGTGCCAGCAGCCCGACAGGGGATGGAAACACCATATATTTT.

The J gene is TRBJ1-2, the V gene TRBV29-1; 11 bases are shared with TRBD1. Germline trimming cut 3 bases from V and 2 bases from J; bases unmatched to any gene: 2. This CDR3 contains 14 residues. The germline V gene has CDR1 SQVTM and CDR2 ANQGSEA. CDR3 sequence reads: CSVEDRGQNYGYTF. CDR3 coding DNA: TGCAGCGTTGAGGACAGGGGGCAAAACTATGGCTACACCTTC.

The chain has TRBV5-1 and TRBJ2-3; D may be TRBD1 (7 bases). The CDR3 has 16 residues. The germline V gene encodes CDR1 SGHRS and CDR2 YFSETQ. The ends were cut back, 0 bases at V and 1 base at J, with 12 bases in the middle. The CDR3, as DNA: TGCGCCAGCAGCTTGGTAGGGGGCGGGGGCACAGATACGCAGTATTTT. This encodes CASSLVGGGGTDTQYF. The entire variable domain, with the rest obtained from reference TRBV5-1 and TRBJ2-3, is as follows: KAGVTQTPRYLIKTRGQQVTLSCSPISGHRSVSWYQQTPGQGLQFLFEYFSETQRNKGNFPGRFSGRQFSNSRSEMNVSTLELGDSALYLCASSLVGGGGTDTQYFGPGTRLTVL.

This clone was seen just once. The rearrangement links TRBV28 to TRBJ2-7, with TRBD2 as a possible D gene (5 bases). The CDR3 has 14 amino acids. The V gene's germline CDR1 is MDHEN and CDR2 SYDVKM. The V gene lost 8 bases and the J gene lost 3 bases, with 17 bases spanning the gap. The CDR3 here is CASQRTAGHYEQYF. The DNA for the CDR3 is TGTGCCAGCCAGCGGACCGCCGGGCACTACGAGCAGTACTTC.

The V call is TRBV5-1, the J call TRBJ1-4; the D is unclear. The CDR3 runs to 14 residues. The germline CDR1 and CDR2 sequences are SGHRS and YFSETQ. Trimming stripped 7 bases from V and 5 bases from J, with 15 bases between. The CDR3 nucleotides read TGCGCCAGCGCGGAGTCGACGGAGAATGAAAAACTGTTTTTT. This codes for CASAESTENEKLFF.

About this clone itself: The junction differs from germline at one of its ends, possibly a read error. The chain employs TRBV10-3 and TRBJ1-1; weak D call: TRBD1 (5 bases). The length of the CDR3 is 13 residues. Looked up from germline, CDR1 is ENHRY and CDR2 is SYGVKD. The CDR3 bases are TGTGCCGTCAGGGAGGTCGAGGGCACTGAAGCTTTCTTT. It encodes CAVREVEGTEAFF.

This chain joins TRBV5-1 and TRBJ2-1, with 9 bases identical to TRBD2. The CDR3 covers 16 residues. The junction had 7 bases not matched to a gene; V was cut back by 0 bases and J by 6 bases. Germline CDR1 SGHRS, CDR2 YFSETQ. CDR3 DNA sequence: TGCGCCAGCAGCTTGGTTATCGCGGGAGGGGGCAATGAGCAGTTCTTC. Translating it yields CASSLVIAGGGNEQFF.

As for this clone: The identical CDR3 is also encoded by other nucleotide sequences in the sample. This chain connects TRBV18 to TRBJ1-2, with a possible D match to TRBD1 (5 bases). The germline V gene encodes CDR1 KGHSH and CDR2 LQKENI. Trimming pared 4 bases from V and 4 bases from J, leaving 16 bases between. The CDR3 consists of 15 residues. The CDR3 protein is CASSLGRVQGYGYTF. CDR3 bases: TGTGCCAGCTCACTGGGCAGGGTCCAAGGCTATGGCTACACCTTC.

A single count supports this clone. V usage is TRBV5-4 and J usage is TRBJ1-1; D perhaps matches TRBD1 (5 bases). Germline V gene data show CDR1 as SGHNT and CDR2 as YYREEE (reference sequence). This CDR3 spans 17 amino acids. Trimming removed 1 base at V and 1 base at J, with 17 bases between. The CDR3 DNA reads TGTGCCAGCAGCTTGTGGGGGGTTGTTAAGAGGAACACTGAAGCTTTCTTT. This gives the protein CASSLWGVVKRNTEAFF.

The chain joins TRBV28 to TRBJ1-5, with D perhaps TRBD1 (6 bases). The CDR3 totals 16 residues. Germline values: CDR1 MDHEN, CDR2 SYDVKM. Trimming removed 6 bases from V and 0 bases from J, with 15 bases in between. CDR3 DNA: TGTGCCAGCAGATTCCTCGTGGGGGCTAGCAATCAGCCCCAGCATTTT. Its translation: CASRFLVGASNQPQHF.

The chain combines TRBV5-6 with TRBJ2-4; D call uncertain. Between the trimmed V and J ends, which lost 2 bases and 0 bases, there was a span of 6 bases. Germline assignment: CDR1 SGHDT and CDR2 YYEEEE. CDR3 length: 14 residues. The CDR3 sequence is CASSLAGAKNIQYF. As DNA, the CDR3 is TGTGCCAGCAGCTTAGCAGGAGCCAAAAACATTCAGTACTTC.

The chain links TRBV20-1 to TRBJ2-1, with 7 bases fitting TRBD2. CDR3 length: 11 residues. V lost 6 bases, J lost 11 bases, and 7 bases stayed unmatched. The germline gives CDR1 DFQATT, CDR2 SNEGSKA (reference sequence). The CDR3 is CSAPLAQKQFF. The DNA of the CDR3 is TGCAGTGCACCACTAGCGCAGAAGCAGTTCTTC.

The V gene is TRBV28, the J gene TRBJ1-2, with 9 bases fitting TRBD1. With 4 bases clipped from V and 7 bases from J, the junction kept 10 bases outside the gene matches. There are 15 residues in the CDR3. Looked up from germline, CDR1 is MDHEN and CDR2 is SYDVKM. CDR3 in DNA: TGTGCCAGCAGTTCCAATCCGGGACAGGGTAGTGGCTACACCTTC. Translated, it gives CASSSNPGQGSGYTF.

This sequence joins TRBV19 and TRBJ1-1; tentative D call: TRBD1 (5 bases). This CDR3 has 16 residues. Germline-derived CDR1 and CDR2 are LNHDA and SQIVND (reference sequence). With 6 bases removed from V and 1 base from J, the gap between germline ends came to 18 bases. CDR3 in DNA: TGTGCCAGTAGCCAAGCCTCCCGGGGGGGGAACACTGAAGCTTTCTTT. It encodes CASSQASRGGNTEAFF.

The chain couples TRBV5-4 to TRBJ1-5, with 10 bases identical to TRBD1. V shed 4 bases, J shed 5 bases, and the junction held 3 bases outside the gene matches. The length of the CDR3 is 14 residues. The germline gives CDR1 SGHNT, CDR2 YYREEE (reference sequence). CDR3: CASSLGQGYQPQHF. CDR3 bases: TGTGCCAGCAGCCTGGGACAGGGGTATCAGCCCCAGCATTTT.

Here the CDR3 reads CAWTRPGTSGYNEQFF. CDR3 bases: TGTGCCTGGACCCGACCCGGGACTAGCGGCTACAATGAGCAGTTCTTC. V is TRBV30 and J is TRBJ2-1; the match to TRBD2 covers 11 bases. The CDR3 consists of 16 residues. The germline V gene encodes CDR1 GTSNPN and CDR2 SVGIG (reference sequence). V was pared by 4 bases and J by 3 bases, with 8 bases of the junction left unmatched. The entire variable domain, with the rest obtained from reference TRBV30 and TRBJ2-1, is as follows: SQTIHQWPATLVQPVGSPLSLECTVEGTSNPNLYWYRQAAGRGLQLLFYSVGIGQISSEVPQNLSASRPQDRQFILSSKKLLLSDSGFYLCAWTRPGTSGYNEQFFGPGTRLTVL.

V usage is TRBV19 and J usage is TRBJ2-1; TRBD2 agrees at 14 bases. The CDR3 contains 15 residues. The ends lost 7 bases at V and 7 bases at J; junction bases unmatched: 6. CDR1 is LNHDA and CDR2 is SQIVND in the germline V gene (reference sequence). The CDR3 DNA reads as TGTGCCAGTACCGGGACTAGCGGGGGTCGTAATGAGCAGTTCTTC. Translating gives CASTGTSGGRNEQFF.

The chain has TRBV18 and TRBJ2-3; TRBD1 matches at 7 bases. The germline V gene encodes CDR1 KGHSH and CDR2 LQKENI. V dropped 2 bases and J dropped 6; count of bases not matched to a gene: 5. The CDR3 runs to 14 residues. This CDR3 reads CASSPTTGWDTQYF. The CDR3 nucleotides are TGTGCCAGCTCACCAACGACAGGGTGGGATACGCAGTATTTT.

The sample holds one count of this clone. One end of the junction fails to match germline, which may point to a read error. The V call is TRBV6-1, the J call TRBJ2-5; 13 nucleotides match TRBD2. The CDR3 runs to 15 residues. CDR1 and CDR2 (germline): MNHNS, SASEGT. The CDR3 is CASREGTSGMEEQYF. DNA of the CDR3: TGTGCCAGCAGGGAAGGGACTAGCGGGATGGAAGAGCAGTACTTC.

The chain carries TRBV28 and TRBJ2-7; D unclear. CDR1 and CDR2 from the germline V gene are MDHEN and SYDVKM. V dropped 10 bases and J dropped 3 bases, with 22 bases sitting between them. This CDR3 spans 15 amino acids. The CDR3 coding sequence is TGTGCCACTCTTCACTATCCCGGAATGAACTACGAGCAGTACTTC. This translates into CATLHYPGMNYEQYF.

This clone was recorded a few times. The chain links TRBV14 to TRBJ2-7; D is unclear. The CDR3 runs to 15 residues. V gave up 0 bases and J gave up 3 bases, with 12 bases separating them. The germline CDR1 and CDR2 sequences are SGHDN and FVKESK. CDR3 DNA sequence: TGTGCCAGCAGCCAAGAATGGGCGCGAGTCTACGAGCAGTACTTC. Amino acids: CASSQEWARVYEQYF.

The chain links TRBV7-2 to TRBJ2-5; D is undetermined. The CDR3 loop spans 11 amino acids. V lost 1 base and J lost 7, with 4 bases in between. CDR1 is SGHTA, CDR2 FQGNSA, per germline. In DNA form, the CDR3 reads TGTGCCAGCAGCTTAGGAGGGACCCAGTACTTC. Its translation is CASSLGGTQYF.

The chain couples TRBV6-4 to TRBJ1-5; the D gene is possibly TRBD1 (5 bases). There are 20 residues in the CDR3. V was pared by 7 bases and J by 0 bases, with 28 bases between. Germline V gene data show CDR1 as MRHNA and CDR2 as SNTAGT. This CDR3 is CASKQGRHLTNIISNQPQHF. For the CDR3, the DNA is TGTGCCAGCAAGCAGGGCCGACACCTCACGAATATAATTAGCAATCAGCCCCAGCATTTT.

The rearrangement joins TRBV11-2 to TRBJ1-2, with D uncertain. Germline CDR1 is SGHAT and CDR2 is FQNNGV. This CDR3 is built from 14 residues. Trimming left V 1 base short and J 5 bases short, with 11 bases between. The CDR3 spells CASSLGAPKYGYTF. The CDR3 region has the DNA TGTGCCAGCAGCTTAGGGGCACCCAAGTATGGCTACACCTTC.

V usage is TRBV15 and J usage is TRBJ2-7, with TRBD2 matching 14 bases. Germline V gene lookup returns CDR1 LNHNV and CDR2 YYDKDF (reference sequence). Trimming cost V 6 bases and J 4 bases; bases outside gene matches: 11. The CDR3 spans 17 residues. The CDR3 DNA reads TGTGCCACCAGGTCCGCCGGGACTAGCGGGGGTATGTACGAGCAGTACTTC. Residues: CATRSAGTSGGMYEQYF.